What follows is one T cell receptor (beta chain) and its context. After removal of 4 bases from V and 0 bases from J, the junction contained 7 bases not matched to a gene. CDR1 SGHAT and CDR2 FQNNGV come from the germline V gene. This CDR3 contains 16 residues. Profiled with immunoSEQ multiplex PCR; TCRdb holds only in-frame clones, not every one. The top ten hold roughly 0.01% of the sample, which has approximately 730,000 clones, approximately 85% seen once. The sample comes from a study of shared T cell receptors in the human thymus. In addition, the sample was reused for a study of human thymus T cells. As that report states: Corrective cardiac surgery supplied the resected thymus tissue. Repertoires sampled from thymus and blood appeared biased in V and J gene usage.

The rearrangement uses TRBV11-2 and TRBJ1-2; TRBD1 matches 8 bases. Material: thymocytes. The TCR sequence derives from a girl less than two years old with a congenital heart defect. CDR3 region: CASSSTRDRSNYGYTF. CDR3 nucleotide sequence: TGTGCCAGCAGCTCAACCCGGGACAGGTCTAACTATGGCTACACCTTC.